This TCR beta chain was sequenced for a study of blood T cell repertoires in COVID-19. In germline, CDR1 is LGHDT, CDR2 YNNKEL (reference sequence). CDR3 length equals 13 residues. Trimming removed 4 bases at V and 1 base at J, with 7 bases between. Produced via immunoSEQ multiplex PCR; TCRdb's table is partial and in-frame only. This sample has about 260,000 clones, with around 91% found just once. This rearrangement joins TRBV3-1 (or the pseudogene TRBV3-2) to TRBJ1-1; D might be TRBD1 (5 bases). The sequence was obtained from a woman aged 18-29 years who had recovered from COVID-19. Source material: PBMCs or T cells enriched from blood (not recorded which). CDR3 sequence reads: CASSLTANTEAFF. In DNA form, the CDR3 reads TGTGCCAGCAGCCTGACAGCGAACACTGAAGCTTTCTTT.